The sequence of this T cell receptor beta chain was determined in a study of graft-versus-host responses after intestinal transplantation. Study outcomes and limitations: GvH clone levels peaked in circulation, and this peak was associated with early post-transplant HvG declines.

Regarding this clone: Its specificity is not known.

The CDR3 is 17 amino acids. Germline loops: CDR1 GTSNPN, CDR2 SVGIG (reference sequence). The V gene end was trimmed by 0 bases and the J gene end by 5 bases; junction bases not matched to a gene: 10. Assay used: immunoSEQ multiplex PCR; TCRdb lists only in-frame clones, some missing. The profile shows roughly 120,000 clones, more than 80% of them singletons. The TCR originated in a human donor who was the organ donor for an intestinal transplant. This sample comprised unstimulated CD4+ T cells sorted from spleen or lymph node cells, obtained before transplant. V is TRBV30 and J is TRBJ1-4; 9 bases align to TRBD1. The DNA of the CDR3 is TGTGCCTGGAGTGTCAATTCCGGACAGGGGAAGAATGAAAAACTGTTTTTT. Translating gives CAWSVNSGQGKNEKLFF.